These T cell receptor beta chains were read from a single sample in a study of blood T cells in healthy people across ages. MiXCR was run by TCRdb on the 5' RACE reads, yielding one entry per CDR3 protein. The repertoire holds roughly 2 million distinct CDR3 sequences, with 40% to 55% as singletons. The sequenced sample consisted of blood. The source is a woman between 40 and 55 years old in good health. CDR3s include the opening cysteine and the closing phenylalanine or tryptophan. D genes are given only for firm matches. The size entry is marked missing in some rows and otherwise reads once, few, many or a size class.

J gene: TRBJ2-3
clone size: NA
V gene: TRBV20-1
D gene: TRBD2
CDR3 DNA: TGCAGTGCTAGAGATTGGGGAAGCGGGGGGGCATTGGATACGCAGTATTTT
CDR3 protein: CSARDWGSGGALDTQYF

J gene: TRBJ2-5
clone size: NA
V gene: TRBV6-2/TRBV6-3
D gene: TRBD1
CDR3 DNA: TGTGCCAGCAGTTACGGACAGGGTCAACAAGAGACCCAGTACTTC
CDR3 protein: CASSYGQGQQETQYF

J gene: TRBJ2-3
clone size: NA
V gene: TRBV28
D gene: TRBD1
CDR3 DNA: TGTGCCAGCAGTGGAGACGACAGGGTTGGAATGTATTTT
CDR3 protein: CASSGDDRVGMYF

J gene: TRBJ2-2
clone size: NA
V gene: TRBV19
D gene: TRBD1
CDR3 DNA: TGTGCCAGTAGTAACCCGGACAGGGGCGACGGCACCGGGGAGCTGTTTTTT
CDR3 protein: CASSNPDRGDGTGELFF

J gene: TRBJ2-7
clone size: NA
V gene: TRBV3-1
D gene: NA
CDR3 DNA: TGTGCCAGCAGGCTAACAAGGGGACGATTTTACGAGCAGTACTTC
CDR3 protein: CASRLTRGRFYEQYF

J gene: TRBJ2-1
clone size: NA
V gene: TRBV7-8
D gene: TRBD2
CDR3 DNA: TGTGCCAGCAGCCCAAAGGGGACTAGCGGGACGGAGCAGTTCTTC
CDR3 protein: CASSPKGTSGTEQFF

J gene: TRBJ2-5
clone size: NA
V gene: TRBV6-2/TRBV6-3
D gene: NA
CDR3 DNA: TGTGCCAGCAAAGAGTGGACCCAGTACTTC
CDR3 protein: CASKEWTQYF

J gene: TRBJ2-6
clone size: NA
V gene: TRBV6-1
D gene: NA
CDR3 DNA: TGTGCCAGCAGTGAACGGCAGTTCAGCTCTGGGGCCAACGTCCTGACTTTC
CDR3 protein: CASSERQFSSGANVLTF

J gene: TRBJ2-7
clone size: few
V gene: TRBV20-1
D gene: NA
CDR3 DNA: TGCAGTGCTAGAAGGGTCGACGAGCAGTACTTC
CDR3 protein: CSARRVDEQYF

J gene: TRBJ2-7
clone size: NA
V gene: TRBV4-1
D gene: TRBD1
CDR3 DNA: TGCGCCAGCAGCCAGGTTAGACAGGGCGGGTTCTACGAGCAGTACTTC
CDR3 protein: CASSQVRQGGFYEQYF

J gene: TRBJ2-1
clone size: few
V gene: TRBV7-2
D gene: NA
CDR3 DNA: TGTGCCAGCAGCTTAGTGGCGACAGAGCCCTACAATGAGCAGTTCTTC
CDR3 protein: CASSLVATEPYNEQFF

J gene: TRBJ2-7
clone size: NA
V gene: TRBV6-5
D gene: NA
CDR3 DNA: TGTGCCAGCAGTTATGCAGGTGAGGCCTACGAGCAGTACTTC
CDR3 protein: CASSYAGEAYEQYF

J gene: TRBJ2-3
clone size: NA
V gene: TRBV7-9
D gene: TRBD2
CDR3 DNA: TGTGCCAGCAGCGCAAAGGGGACCGGGACTAGCGGCACAGATACGCAGTATTTT
CDR3 protein: CASSAKGTGTSGTDTQYF

J gene: TRBJ1-1
clone size: NA
V gene: TRBV18
D gene: TRBD1
CDR3 DNA: TGTGCCAGCCTTCCGGGACAGGGGGCGACTGAAGCTTTCTTT
CDR3 protein: CASLPGQGATEAFF

J gene: TRBJ2-3
clone size: NA
V gene: TRBV7-2
D gene: NA
CDR3 DNA: TGTGCCAGCAGCTACCTACGGCCGGGGGCAAGCACAGATACGCAGTATTTT
CDR3 protein: CASSYLRPGASTDTQYF

J gene: TRBJ2-1
clone size: few
V gene: TRBV5-1
D gene: NA
CDR3 DNA: TGCGCCAGCAGCTTGGGGCGACAAGCCCAGGGTGAGCAGTTCTTC
CDR3 protein: CASSLGRQAQGEQFF

J gene: TRBJ2-3
clone size: NA
V gene: TRBV6-5
D gene: NA
CDR3 DNA: TGTGCCAGCAGTTACAGTAGAACCTGGCCTAGCACAGATACGCAGTATTTT
CDR3 protein: CASSYSRTWPSTDTQYF

J gene: TRBJ1-2
clone size: NA
V gene: TRBV20-1
D gene: NA
CDR3 DNA: TGCAGTGCTAGGGCGACTGGGGGGTTGGGTGGCTACACCTTC
CDR3 protein: CSARATGGLGGYTF

J gene: TRBJ2-1
clone size: NA
V gene: TRBV4-3
D gene: TRBD2
CDR3 DNA: TGCGCCAGCAGCCAAGGGTCCGCTAGCGGGTCGAGCTCCTACAATGAGCAGTTCTTC
CDR3 protein: CASSQGSASGSSSYNEQFF

J gene: TRBJ1-2
clone size: few
V gene: TRBV4-3
D gene: TRBD1
CDR3 DNA: TGCGCCAGCAGCCAAGAGCAGGTCGGACAGGGGGTAGGTGGCTACACCTTC
CDR3 protein: CASSQEQVGQGVGGYTF

J gene: TRBJ1-2
clone size: few
V gene: TRBV29-1
D gene: TRBD1
CDR3 DNA: TGCAGCGTTTCCACGGGGACAACCCAGGGGGATGGCTACACCTTC
CDR3 protein: CSVSTGTTQGDGYTF

J gene: TRBJ2-1
clone size: NA
V gene: TRBV12-3/TRBV12-4
D gene: NA
CDR3 DNA: TGTGCCAGCAGTGCTTCGAGGGATGAGCAGTTCTTC
CDR3 protein: CASSASRDEQFF

J gene: TRBJ1-2
clone size: NA
V gene: TRBV10-3
D gene: NA
CDR3 DNA: TGTGCCATCGTAGATCCAGGGTTGAGCGATGGCTACACCTTC
CDR3 protein: CAIVDPGLSDGYTF

J gene: TRBJ2-4
clone size: NA
V gene: TRBV5-1
D gene: NA
CDR3 DNA: TGCGCCAGCAGCTTGGCCTCGACGCTAGCCAAAAACATTCAGTACTTC
CDR3 protein: CASSLASTLAKNIQYF

J gene: TRBJ1-1
clone size: few
V gene: TRBV29-1
D gene: TRBD1
CDR3 DNA: TGCAGCGTCCTCAGGCAGGGGGGTGAAGCTTTCTTT
CDR3 protein: CSVLRQGGEAFF

J gene: TRBJ2-3
clone size: NA
V gene: TRBV24-1
D gene: TRBD1
CDR3 DNA: TGTGCCACCAGCCAGGGGGCTAATACGCAGTATTTT
CDR3 protein: CATSQGANTQYF

J gene: TRBJ2-1
clone size: NA
V gene: TRBV20-1
D gene: NA
CDR3 DNA: TGCAGTGCTAGAACCGGGGGCCCCTACAATGAGCAGTTCTTC
CDR3 protein: CSARTGGPYNEQFF

J gene: TRBJ2-1
clone size: NA
V gene: TRBV5-1
D gene: TRBD1
CDR3 DNA: TGCGCCAGCAGCCGTAAAGGGACAGGCAGAAATTCCTACAATGAGCAGTTCTTC
CDR3 protein: CASSRKGTGRNSYNEQFF

J gene: TRBJ1-5
clone size: NA
V gene: TRBV10-3
D gene: NA
CDR3 DNA: TGTGCCGCCCAGGAGGGCGCCAGCAATCAGCCCCAGCATTTT
CDR3 protein: CAAQEGASNQPQHF

J gene: TRBJ2-6
clone size: NA
V gene: TRBV15
D gene: TRBD1
CDR3 DNA: TGTGCCACCCAAGAGACAGGGGGCATCTCTGGGGCCAACGTCCTGACTTTC
CDR3 protein: CATQETGGISGANVLTF

J gene: TRBJ1-2
clone size: NA
V gene: TRBV20-1
D gene: NA
CDR3 DNA: TGCGGTGCACCGGGACGGCGGTATGGCTACACCTTC
CDR3 protein: CGAPGRRYGYTF

J gene: TRBJ2-1
clone size: few
V gene: TRBV5-1
D gene: NA
CDR3 DNA: TGCGCCAGCAGGGGCGAGGGGTTTCTGTTCTTC
CDR3 protein: CASRGEGFLFF

J gene: TRBJ1-2
clone size: NA
V gene: TRBV27
D gene: NA
CDR3 DNA: TGTGCCAGCAGGGATTACAGGGATTATGACTATGGCTACACCTTC
CDR3 protein: CASRDYRDYDYGYTF

J gene: TRBJ2-6
clone size: NA
V gene: TRBV7-8
D gene: NA
CDR3 DNA: TGTGCCAGCCTTCGAACCAGGGCTGGGGCCAACGTCCTGACTTTC
CDR3 protein: CASLRTRAGANVLTF

J gene: TRBJ2-3
clone size: NA
V gene: TRBV6-2/TRBV6-3
D gene: TRBD1
CDR3 DNA: TGTGCCAGCAGTCCCGGGACAGCACACATCGGGGATACGCAGTATTTT
CDR3 protein: CASSPGTAHIGDTQYF

J gene: TRBJ2-1
clone size: NA
V gene: TRBV27
D gene: NA
CDR3 DNA: TGTGCCAGCAACAGGAACAATGAGCAGTTCTTC
CDR3 protein: CASNRNNEQFF

J gene: TRBJ1-2
clone size: once
V gene: TRBV20-1
D gene: NA
CDR3 DNA: TGCAGGAGGGGGGAGCAGGGCTATGGCTACACCTTC
CDR3 protein: CRRGEQGYGYTF

J gene: TRBJ2-5
clone size: NA
V gene: TRBV29-1
D gene: TRBD1
CDR3 DNA: TGCAGCGGCGACGGCCGCGGACAGGGGCAAGAGACCCAGTACTTC
CDR3 protein: CSGDGRGQGQETQYF

J gene: TRBJ2-3
clone size: few
V gene: TRBV29-1
D gene: NA
CDR3 DNA: TGCAGCGTTGGTTCAGGAACAGATACGCAGTATTTT
CDR3 protein: CSVGSGTDTQYF

J gene: TRBJ1-4
clone size: NA
V gene: TRBV6-5
D gene: NA
CDR3 DNA: TGTGCCAGCAGTTACGGGGGGGCGGATGAAAAACTGTTTTTT
CDR3 protein: CASSYGGADEKLFF

J gene: TRBJ2-7
clone size: few
V gene: TRBV5-6
D gene: NA
CDR3 DNA: TGTGCCAGCAGCTTCAGAGTATCGGCAGGGAGGACCTACGAGCAGTACTTC
CDR3 protein: CASSFRVSAGRTYEQYF

J gene: TRBJ2-3
clone size: NA
V gene: TRBV10-3
D gene: NA
CDR3 DNA: TGTGCCATCAGTGAACGGAGTTTGACAGATACGCAGTATTTT
CDR3 protein: CAISERSLTDTQYF

J gene: TRBJ2-5
clone size: NA
V gene: TRBV13
D gene: TRBD1
CDR3 DNA: TGTGCCAGCAGCTTAGGCGGGACAGGGCAAAACGTTCAGTACTTC
CDR3 protein: CASSLGGTGQNVQYF

J gene: TRBJ2-3
clone size: NA
V gene: TRBV20-1
D gene: TRBD1
CDR3 DNA: TGCAGTGCTAGAGGACAGGGCCTCGGTGTCACAGATACGCAGTATTTT
CDR3 protein: CSARGQGLGVTDTQYF

J gene: TRBJ2-5
clone size: NA
V gene: TRBV11-2
D gene: TRBD2
CDR3 DNA: TGTGCCAGCAGCGGAAGACTAGCGGGGGTGTACCAAGAGACCCAGTACTTC
CDR3 protein: CASSGRLAGVYQETQYF

J gene: TRBJ1-1
clone size: NA
V gene: TRBV9
D gene: NA
CDR3 DNA: TGTGCCAGCAGCGCTCGAATGGGGGTCAGCGATACTGAAGCTTTCTTT
CDR3 protein: CASSARMGVSDTEAFF

J gene: TRBJ2-5
clone size: NA
V gene: TRBV12-3/TRBV12-4
D gene: NA
CDR3 DNA: TGTGCCAGCAGATCGGACAGCGCGGAGAAGACCCAGTACTTC
CDR3 protein: CASRSDSAEKTQYF

J gene: TRBJ2-3
clone size: NA
V gene: TRBV12-3/TRBV12-4
D gene: TRBD2
CDR3 DNA: TGTGCCAGCACCAACAGCGGGGCTAGCATGGATACGCAGTATTTT
CDR3 protein: CASTNSGASMDTQYF

J gene: TRBJ2-1
clone size: many
V gene: TRBV3-1
D gene: NA
CDR3 DNA: TGTGCCAGCAGCCTATTCTACAATGAGCAGTTCTTC
CDR3 protein: CASSLFYNEQFF

J gene: TRBJ2-1
clone size: NA
V gene: TRBV2
D gene: TRBD1
CDR3 DNA: TGTGCCAGCAAGAGGGGGCCCTTCAAGGAGCAGTTCTTC
CDR3 protein: CASKRGPFKEQFF

J gene: TRBJ2-3
clone size: NA
V gene: TRBV9
D gene: TRBD1
CDR3 DNA: TGTGCCAGCAGCGGGACAGGGATCACAGATACGCAGTATTTT
CDR3 protein: CASSGTGITDTQYF

J gene: TRBJ2-1
clone size: NA
V gene: TRBV6-5
D gene: TRBD2
CDR3 DNA: TGTGCCAGCGGAGAGAGGGACTACAACAATGAGCAGTTCTTC
CDR3 protein: CASGERDYNNEQFF

J gene: TRBJ2-1
clone size: NA
V gene: TRBV20-1
D gene: NA
CDR3 DNA: TGCAGTGCTAGTGGGGTGAGGCGGGGACTCTCCTACAATGAGCAGTTCTTC
CDR3 protein: CSASGVRRGLSYNEQFF

J gene: TRBJ1-2
clone size: NA
V gene: TRBV21-1
D gene: NA
CDR3 DNA: TGTGCCAGCAGCAAAGTTCCAGGGGAGGGAGATGGCTACACCTTC
CDR3 protein: CASSKVPGEGDGYTF

J gene: TRBJ2-1
clone size: NA
V gene: TRBV7-2
D gene: NA
CDR3 DNA: TGTGCCAGCAGCTTACGGTTTGGGGGGCACAATGAGCAGTTCTTC
CDR3 protein: CASSLRFGGHNEQFF

J gene: TRBJ2-1
clone size: NA
V gene: TRBV20-1
D gene: TRBD1
CDR3 DNA: TGCAGTGCCCAGAGGACAGGGGGCAACAATGAGCAGTTCTTC
CDR3 protein: CSAQRTGGNNEQFF

J gene: TRBJ1-1
clone size: NA
V gene: TRBV5-5
D gene: NA
CDR3 DNA: TGTGCCAGCAGCCAGAATACAGGGCCCACTGAAGCTTTCTTT
CDR3 protein: CASSQNTGPTEAFF